This TCR beta chain emerged from a study of cytomegalovirus exposure and HLA in healthy donors. To note about this clone: The antigen is undetermined.

PCR involved 60 Vbeta and 13 Jbeta primers. Data came from immunoSEQ multiplex PCR; TCRdb stores just in-frame clones and leaves some out. Of over 95,000 clones in the sample, roughly 76% were seen once. The ends lost 1 base at V and 7 bases at J; junction bases unmatched: 4. Germline assignment: CDR1 GTSNPN and CDR2 SVGIG (reference sequence). The CDR3 loop spans 13 amino acids. Study-wide points: Reports state that TCR beta sequences accurately predicted most subjects' HLA-A and HLA-B alleles. Most observed TCR sequences were rare, whereas some public TCRs were detected in many donors.

This TCR came from a woman aged 40 to 50 in good health and CMV-seropositive. Sample: PBMCs. The chain uses TRBV30 and TRBJ1-2, with TRBD1 matching 9 bases. For the CDR3, the DNA is TGTGCCTGGAGTGCGGGACAGGGTTTTGGCTACACCTTC. It codes for CAWSAGQGFGYTF.